This T cell receptor (beta chain) was documented in a study of PD-L1 blockade in urothelial cancer. Study overall: Analyzed time points were 3 weeks (second dose) and 6 weeks after therapy began.

Clones were read by immunoSEQ multiplex PCR, and TCRdb kept only the in-frame ones, dropping some. The repertoire has more than 95,000 clones, around 89% of them found once; the top ten carry about 1.8%. Documented time point: peripheral blood 6 weeks after treatment start. The CDR3 extends over 16 amino acids. Trimming took 3 bases from V and 10 from J; bases not matched to a gene: 6. Germline assignment: CDR1 MNHNS and CDR2 SASEGT. The TCR originated in a man between 60 and 70 years old with urothelial cancer. Specimen: PBMCs, collected around atezolizumab (anti-PD-L1) treatment. The V and J genes are TRBV6-1 and TRBJ2-1, with TRBD2 matching 16 bases. The CDR3 region has the DNA TGTGCCAGCAGTGAGGGACTAGCGGGGGGGACTCTGGAGCAGTTCTTC. Translating gives CASSEGLAGGTLEQFF.